Presented here are 25 T cell receptor beta chains from one specimen sequenced in a study of blood T cell repertoires in COVID-19. Sequencing was performed with immunoSEQ multiplex PCR; in TCRdb, only in-frame clones are kept and a portion is missing. The data show 25,000 or so clones, around nine tenths seen once. The sample consisted of peripheral blood. The receptor set was obtained from a human donor with acute or convalescent COVID-19. The donor label of this sample is uncertain.

This clone came up a few times. This rearrangement joins TRBV9 to TRBJ2-1; 8 bases agree with TRBD2. V gave up 3 bases and J gave up 4 bases; unmatched junction bases: 12. The CDR3 length is 17 residues. Germline V gives CDR1 SGDLS, CDR2 YYNGEE. The CDR3 DNA reads as TGTGCCAGCAGCGCCCGATTAACTAGCGGCTTATACAATGAGCAGTTCTTC. Amino acids: CASSARLTSGLYNEQFF.

V usage is TRBV5-1 and J usage is TRBJ2-1, with 12 bases identical to TRBD2. The CDR3 is 15 amino acids. Trimming cost V 4 bases and J 9 bases; bases outside gene matches: 8. CDR1 is SGHRS, CDR2 YFSETQ, per germline. Here the CDR3 reads CASSLSSGRASEQFF. The CDR3 nucleotides are TGCGCCAGCAGCCTCTCTAGCGGGAGGGCAAGTGAGCAGTTCTTC.

The chain employs TRBV19 and TRBJ1-6; tentatively, D is TRBD1 (5 bases). The germline V and J ends were trimmed by 3 bases and 0 bases, with 9 bases remaining between them. The CDR3 extends over 16 amino acids. CDR1 is LNHDA and CDR2 is SQIVND in the germline V gene (reference sequence). The CDR3 sequence is CASSILGGSYNSPLHF. The CDR3, as DNA: TGTGCCAGTAGTATCTTGGGGGGCTCCTATAATTCACCCCTCCACTTT.

The chain joins TRBV5-4 to TRBJ1-5; possibly TRBD1 for D (5 bases). Germline CDR1 and CDR2: SGHNT and YYREEE (reference sequence). The CDR3 totals 16 residues. V was trimmed by 0 bases and J by 3 bases, leaving 13 bases between them. CDR3 protein: CASSLDGGGFNQPQHF. For the CDR3, the DNA is TGTGCCAGCAGCTTGGATGGGGGGGGGTTCAATCAGCCCCAGCATTTT.

This clone was counted a single time. The chain combines TRBV6-5 with TRBJ2-3; tentatively, D is TRBD1 (5 bases). V was trimmed by 2 bases and J by 1 base, leaving 7 bases between them. The CDR3 is 14 amino acids. The germline V gene encodes CDR1 MNHEY and CDR2 SVGAGI. CDR3 in amino acids: CASSYGAGTDTQYF. The CDR3 region has the DNA TGTGCCAGCAGTTACGGGGCGGGCACAGATACGCAGTATTTT.

The CDR3 DNA follows: TGTGCCAGCAGCGGGACTAGAGCCGGGGAGCTGTTTTTT. Its protein product is CASSGTRAGELFF. V gene TRBV5-4 combines with J gene TRBJ2-2, with TRBD2 identical over 8 bases. V shed 4 bases, J shed 6 bases, and the junction held 2 bases outside the gene matches. This CDR3 has 13 amino acids. Looked up from germline, CDR1 is SGHNT and CDR2 is YYREEE (reference sequence).

V and J are TRBV10-1 and TRBJ2-3, with 9 positions matching TRBD2. CDR3 length: 14 amino acids. The V and J ends lost 5 bases and 5 bases, in that order; junction bases with no gene match: 5. Germline V lookup: CDR1 WNHNN, CDR2 SYGVQD (reference sequence). Here the CDR3 DNA reads TGCGCCAGCAGTTTCGGACTAGCGCTAGATACGCAGTATTTT. Amino acid sequence: CASSFGLALDTQYF.

This clone occurred a few times. J is TRBJ2-5 and V is TRBV3-1 (or the pseudogene TRBV3-2); possibly TRBD2 for D (6 bases). From germline, CDR1 is LGHDT and CDR2 YNNKEL (reference sequence). Trimming left V 3 bases short and J 5 bases short, with 10 bases between. This CDR3 spans 13 amino acids. CDR3 loop: CASSQGGGETQYF. CDR3 bases: TGTGCCAGCAGCCAGGGAGGAGGGGAGACCCAGTACTTC.

The gene calls are TRBV7-6 and TRBJ1-1, with 7 bases identical to TRBD1. The CDR3 extends over 13 amino acids. V trimming: 4 bases; J trimming: 3 bases; junction bases outside the gene matches: 2. Per germline, CDR1 SGHVS and CDR2 FNYEAQ. The CDR3 protein is CASSSDRDTEAFF. The CDR3 DNA reads TGTGCCAGCAGCTCTGACAGGGACACTGAAGCTTTCTTT.

The chain employs TRBV5-6 and TRBJ1-5, with TRBD1 matching 7 bases. The germline V gene encodes CDR1 SGHDT and CDR2 YYEEEE. The CDR3 has 13 amino acids. The junction had 3 bases not matched to a gene; V was cut back by 4 bases and J by 5 bases. The CDR3 spells CASSRGQYQPQHF. The DNA of the CDR3 is TGTGCCAGCAGCCGGGGACAGTATCAGCCCCAGCATTTT.

The chain uses TRBV9 and TRBJ2-3; D is unclear. The CDR3 runs 14 residues. Looked up from germline, CDR1 is SGDLS and CDR2 is YYNGEE. V was pared by 0 bases and J by 6 bases, with 11 bases between. CDR3 sequence: CASSVAPSVDTQYF. The CDR3 DNA is TGTGCCAGCAGCGTAGCCCCAAGCGTTGATACGCAGTATTTT.

This clone was seen once. The junction departs from germline at one end; a sequencing error may be responsible. CDR3 DNA sequence: TGTACCAGTGGGGGACTGGCCCGAGCGGGGGGCTACACCTTC. Translating it yields CTSGGLARAGGYTF. The V and J genes are TRBV19 and TRBJ1-2; the D gene is possibly TRBD1 (5 bases). CDR3 length: 14 residues. Germline loops: CDR1 LNHDA, CDR2 SQIVND (reference sequence).

The J gene is TRBJ1-3, the V gene TRBV19, with D possibly TRBD1 on 5 matching bases. CDR1 and CDR2 from the germline V gene are LNHDA and SQIVND (reference sequence). The CDR3 spans 14 residues. The V gene lost 9 bases and the J gene lost 0 bases, with 12 bases spanning the gap. CDR3 residues: CASAQTDSGNTIYF. The CDR3 region has the DNA TGTGCCAGCGCCCAGACAGACTCTGGAAACACCATATATTTT.

V gene TRBV6-5 combines with J gene TRBJ1-1, with 8 bases fitting TRBD1. This CDR3 spans 13 amino acids. V lost 2 bases and J lost 8; bases outside the gene matches: 4. Germline V gene lookup returns CDR1 MNHEY and CDR2 SVGAGI. The CDR3 protein is CASSYPNRGEAFF. Written as DNA, the CDR3 is TGTGCCAGCAGTTACCCGAACAGGGGGGAAGCTTTCTTT.

The chain links TRBV19 to TRBJ1-2, with 7 bases lining up with TRBD1. Trimming removed 5 bases from V and 14 bases from J; junction bases left unmatched: 11. Germline assignment: CDR1 LNHDA and CDR2 SQIVND (reference sequence). This CDR3 is built from 12 residues. CDR3 sequence: CASSEVNDRETF. In DNA, the CDR3 is TGTGCCAGTAGTGAGGTCAACGACAGGGAGACCTTC.

The V gene is TRBV27, the J gene TRBJ1-6, with no clear D. V was trimmed by 6 bases and J by 10 bases, leaving 16 bases between them. In germline, CDR1 is MNHEY, CDR2 SMNVEV (reference sequence). The CDR3 runs to 14 residues. The CDR3 sequence: CASSSPLRRSPLHF. Here the CDR3 DNA reads TGTGCCAGCAGCAGTCCCCTAAGGCGGTCACCCCTCCACTTT.

The J gene is TRBJ2-7, the V gene TRBV25-1, with D possibly matching TRBD1 (6 bases). CDR1 is MGHDK, CDR2 SYGVNS, per germline. Deletions cut 6 bases from V and 3 bases from J, with 9 bases between. CDR3 size: 12 residues. The CDR3 DNA reads TGTGCCAGCAGGGGGGACAACTACGAGCAGTACTTC. It yields the protein CASRGDNYEQYF.

V usage is TRBV7-9 and J usage is TRBJ1-1; D is perhaps TRBD1 (6 bases). Germline CDR1 reads SEHNR; CDR2 reads FQNEAQ (reference sequence). The CDR3 sequence is 14 residues long. V shed 5 bases and J shed 0 bases, with 10 bases lying between them. The CDR3 DNA reads TGTGCCAGCAGCCGCGGACAGATGAACACTGAAGCTTTCTTT. Its translation is CASSRGQMNTEAFF. Using reference TRBV7-9 and TRBJ1-1 for the parts outside the CDR3, the full variable domain is DTGVSQNPRHKITKRGQNVTFRCDPISEHNRLYWYRQTLGQGPEFLTYFQNEAQLEKSRLLSDRFSAERPKGSFSTLEIQRTEQGDSAMYLCASSRGQMNTEAFFGQGTRLTVV.

This chain uses TRBV11-2 with TRBJ2-2, with D perhaps TRBD2 (6 bases). CDR1 is SGHAT, CDR2 FQNNGV, per germline. The CDR3 consists of 14 residues. Trimming pared 4 bases from V and 7 bases from J, leaving 13 bases between. CDR3 nucleotides: TGTGCCAGCAGCTCTGCCGGAGGGGTCGGGGAGCTGTTTTTT. Residues: CASSSAGGVGELFF.

The chain employs TRBV4-3 and TRBJ1-5; no reliable D call. The CDR3 is made up of 14 amino acids. Germline CDR1 is LGHNA and CDR2 is YSLEER. The V end was cut by 4 bases, the J end by 1 base, with 8 bases between. The CDR3 DNA sequence: TGCGCCAGCAGCCTCAGTGTAAGCAATCAGCCCCAGCATTTT. As protein: CASSLSVSNQPQHF.

This clone was recorded once. The rearrangement links TRBV5-8 to TRBJ2-3; 12 bases map to TRBD2. The trim removed 4 bases at V and 5 bases at J, leaving 8 bases unmatched. Germline-derived CDR1 and CDR2 are SGHTS and YDEGEE. The CDR3 covers 16 residues. In DNA form, the CDR3 reads TGTGCCAGCAGCCCTCTAGCGGGGGGGCTTGGAGATACGCAGTATTTT. This codes for CASSPLAGGLGDTQYF.

The chain recombines TRBV18 with TRBJ1-1; 9 bases map to TRBD1. The trim removed 0 bases at V and 11 bases at J, leaving 1 base unmatched. Germline CDR1 is KGHSH and CDR2 is LQKENI. The CDR3 length is 12 residues. CDR3 in DNA: TGTGCCAGCTCACCACCGGGACAGGGCGCTTTCTTT. Amino acid sequence: CASSPPGQGAFF.

The rearrangement uses TRBV28 and TRBJ2-3, with D perhaps matching TRBD1 (5 bases). This CDR3 is built from 12 residues. Germline assignment: CDR1 MDHEN and CDR2 SYDVKM. Trimming stripped 4 bases from V and 6 bases from J, with 8 bases between. CDR3: CASSSGSDTQYF. CDR3 in DNA: TGTGCCAGCAGTTCAGGGTCCGATACGCAGTATTTT.

The chain has TRBV7-9 and TRBJ1-1, with 7 bases aligning to TRBD1. The junction had 7 bases not matched to a gene; V was cut back by 5 bases and J by 1 base. The CDR3 spans 15 residues. Germline-derived CDR1 and CDR2 are SEHNR and FQNEAQ (reference sequence). The CDR3 protein is CASSGSGTENTEAFF. DNA for the CDR3: TGTGCCAGCAGCGGTTCCGGGACAGAGAACACTGAAGCTTTCTTT.

This clone is medium-sized (0.01 to 0.1%). The CDR3 here is CASSPDYLALHF. Here the CDR3 DNA reads TGTGCCAGCAGTCCGGACTATCTAGCCCTCCACTTT. This sequence joins TRBV2 and TRBJ1-6; D remains ambiguous. V dropped 5 bases and J dropped 14 bases, with 13 bases sitting between them. Germline lookup yields CDR1 SNHLY and CDR2 FYNNEI. This CDR3 has 12 residues.